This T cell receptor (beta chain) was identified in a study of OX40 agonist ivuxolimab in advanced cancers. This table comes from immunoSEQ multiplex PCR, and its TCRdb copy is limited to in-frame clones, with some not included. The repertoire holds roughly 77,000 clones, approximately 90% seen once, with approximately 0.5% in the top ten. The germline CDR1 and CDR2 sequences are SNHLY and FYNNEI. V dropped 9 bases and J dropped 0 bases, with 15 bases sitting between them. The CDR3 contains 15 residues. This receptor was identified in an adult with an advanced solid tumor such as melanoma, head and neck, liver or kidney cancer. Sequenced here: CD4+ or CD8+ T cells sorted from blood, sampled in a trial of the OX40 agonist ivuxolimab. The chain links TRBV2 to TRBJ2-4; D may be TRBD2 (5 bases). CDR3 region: CASTLATLAKNIQYF. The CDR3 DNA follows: TGTGCCAGTACCTTAGCGACTCTAGCCAAAAACATTCAGTACTTC.